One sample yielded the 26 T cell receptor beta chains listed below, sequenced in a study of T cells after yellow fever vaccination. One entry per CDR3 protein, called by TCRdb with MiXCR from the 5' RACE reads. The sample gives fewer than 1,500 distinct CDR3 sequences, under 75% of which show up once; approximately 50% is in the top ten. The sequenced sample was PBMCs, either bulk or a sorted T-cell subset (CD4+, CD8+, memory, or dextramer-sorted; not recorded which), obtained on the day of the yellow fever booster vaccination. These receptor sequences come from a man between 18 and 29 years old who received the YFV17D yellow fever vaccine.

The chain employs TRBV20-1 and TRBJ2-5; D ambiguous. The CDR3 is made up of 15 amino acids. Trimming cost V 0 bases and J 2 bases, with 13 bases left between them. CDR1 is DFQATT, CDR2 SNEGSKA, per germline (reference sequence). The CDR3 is CSARDLFRAQETQYF. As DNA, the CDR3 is TGCAGTGCTAGAGATCTATTTAGGGCTCAAGAGACCCAGTACTTC.

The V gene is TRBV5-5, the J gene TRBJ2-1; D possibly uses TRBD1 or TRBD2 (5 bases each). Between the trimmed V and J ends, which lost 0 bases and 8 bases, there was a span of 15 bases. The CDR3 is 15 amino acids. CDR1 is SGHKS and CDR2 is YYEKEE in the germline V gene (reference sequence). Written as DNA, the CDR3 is TGTGCCAGCAGCTTGGGGGGGATCGGTCTGTATGAGCAGTTCTTC. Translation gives CASSLGGIGLYEQFF.

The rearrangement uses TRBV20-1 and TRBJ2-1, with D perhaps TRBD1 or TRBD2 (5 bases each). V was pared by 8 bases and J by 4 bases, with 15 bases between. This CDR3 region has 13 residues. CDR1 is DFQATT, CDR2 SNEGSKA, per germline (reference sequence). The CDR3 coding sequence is TGCAGTACCTCGGGGCCGGGATACAATGAGCAGTTCTTC. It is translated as CSTSGPGYNEQFF.

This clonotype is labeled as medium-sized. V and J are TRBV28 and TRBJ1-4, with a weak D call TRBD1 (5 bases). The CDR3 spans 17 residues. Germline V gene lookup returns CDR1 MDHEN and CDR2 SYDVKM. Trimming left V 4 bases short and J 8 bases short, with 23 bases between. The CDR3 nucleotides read TGTGCCAGCAGTTCCCTCGACAGACGGGGCGAAGAGGAAAAACTGTTTTTT. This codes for CASSSLDRRGEEEKLFF.

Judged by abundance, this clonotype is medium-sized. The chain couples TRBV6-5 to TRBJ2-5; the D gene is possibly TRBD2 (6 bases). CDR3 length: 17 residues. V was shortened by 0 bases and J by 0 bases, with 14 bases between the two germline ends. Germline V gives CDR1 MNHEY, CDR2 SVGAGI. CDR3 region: CASSYSIPGVYQETQYF. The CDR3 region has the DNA TGTGCCAGCAGTTACTCGATCCCGGGGGTATACCAAGAGACCCAGTACTTC.

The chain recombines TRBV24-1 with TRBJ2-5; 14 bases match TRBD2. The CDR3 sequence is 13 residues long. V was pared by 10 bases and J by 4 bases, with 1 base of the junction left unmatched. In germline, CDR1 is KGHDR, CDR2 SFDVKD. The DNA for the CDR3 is TGTGCCACGGGGACTAGCGGGGGAGAGACCCAGTACTTC. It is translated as CATGTSGGETQYF.

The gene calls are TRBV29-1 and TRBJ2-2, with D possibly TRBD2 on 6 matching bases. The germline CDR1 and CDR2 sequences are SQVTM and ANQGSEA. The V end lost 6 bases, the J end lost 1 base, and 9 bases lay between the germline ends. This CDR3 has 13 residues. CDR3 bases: TGCAGCGTGGGGACTCAGAACACCGGGGAGCTGTTTTTT. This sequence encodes CSVGTQNTGELFF.

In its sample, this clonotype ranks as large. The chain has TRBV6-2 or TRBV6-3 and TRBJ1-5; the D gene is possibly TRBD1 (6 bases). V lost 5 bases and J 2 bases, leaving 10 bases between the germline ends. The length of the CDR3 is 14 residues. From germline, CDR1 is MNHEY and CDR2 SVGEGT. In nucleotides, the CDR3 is TGTGCCAGCAGTGCAGGGGCAGGCAATCAGCCCCAGCATTTT. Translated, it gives CASSAGAGNQPQHF.

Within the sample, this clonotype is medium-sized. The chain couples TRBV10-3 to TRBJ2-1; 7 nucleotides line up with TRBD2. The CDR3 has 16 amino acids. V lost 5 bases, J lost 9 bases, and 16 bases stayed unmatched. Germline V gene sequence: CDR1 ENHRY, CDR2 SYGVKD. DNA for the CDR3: TGTGCCATCAGTCCCACTTATGGACTAGTGTCGGTTGAGCAGTTCTTC. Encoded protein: CAISPTYGLVSVEQFF.

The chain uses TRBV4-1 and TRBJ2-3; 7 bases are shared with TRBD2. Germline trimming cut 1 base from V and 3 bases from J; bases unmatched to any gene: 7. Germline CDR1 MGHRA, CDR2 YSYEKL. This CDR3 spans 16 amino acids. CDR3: CASSQATGRVTDTQYF. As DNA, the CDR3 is TGCGCCAGCAGCCAAGCAACTGGGAGGGTGACAGATACGCAGTATTTT.

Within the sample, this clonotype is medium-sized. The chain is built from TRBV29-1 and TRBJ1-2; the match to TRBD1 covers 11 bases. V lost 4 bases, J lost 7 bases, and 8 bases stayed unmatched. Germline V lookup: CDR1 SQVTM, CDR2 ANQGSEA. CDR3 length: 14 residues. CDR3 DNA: TGCAGCGTTGTGGGGGGACAGGGGGGTCGTGGCTACACCTTC. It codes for CSVVGGQGGRGYTF.

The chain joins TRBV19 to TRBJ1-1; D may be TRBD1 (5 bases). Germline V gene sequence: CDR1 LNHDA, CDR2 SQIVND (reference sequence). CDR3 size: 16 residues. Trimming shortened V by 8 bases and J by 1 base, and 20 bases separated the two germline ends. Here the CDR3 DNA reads TGTGCCAGTCTAAACTTTGCAGGGTTGGGGAACACTGAAGCTTTCTTT. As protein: CASLNFAGLGNTEAFF.

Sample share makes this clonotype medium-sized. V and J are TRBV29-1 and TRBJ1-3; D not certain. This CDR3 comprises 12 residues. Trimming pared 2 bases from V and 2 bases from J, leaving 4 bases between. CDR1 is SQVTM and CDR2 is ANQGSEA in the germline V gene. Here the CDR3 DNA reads TGCAGCGTTGAAACGGCTGGAAACACCATATATTTT. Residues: CSVETAGNTIYF.

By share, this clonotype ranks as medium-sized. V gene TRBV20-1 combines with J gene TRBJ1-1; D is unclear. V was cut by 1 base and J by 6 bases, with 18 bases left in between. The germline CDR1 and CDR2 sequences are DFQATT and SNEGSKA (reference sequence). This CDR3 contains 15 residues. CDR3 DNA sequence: TGCAGTGCTAGAGTTTTTCCAGCCCCTAGGTCTGAAGCTTTCTTT. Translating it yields CSARVFPAPRSEAFF.

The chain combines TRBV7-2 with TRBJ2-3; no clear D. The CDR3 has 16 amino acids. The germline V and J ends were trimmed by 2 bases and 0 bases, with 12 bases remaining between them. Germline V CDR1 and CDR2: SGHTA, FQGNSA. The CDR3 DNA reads TGTGCCAGCAGCTTAAGTCGGGCAGTAAGCACAGATACGCAGTATTTT. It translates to CASSLSRAVSTDTQYF.

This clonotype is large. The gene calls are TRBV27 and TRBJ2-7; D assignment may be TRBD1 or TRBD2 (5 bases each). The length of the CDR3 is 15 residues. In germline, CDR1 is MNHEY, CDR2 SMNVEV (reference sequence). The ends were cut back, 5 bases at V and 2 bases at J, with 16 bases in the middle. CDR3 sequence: CASSPKGRKTYEQYF. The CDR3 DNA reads TGTGCCAGCAGTCCGAAGGGACGCAAAACCTACGAGCAGTACTTC.

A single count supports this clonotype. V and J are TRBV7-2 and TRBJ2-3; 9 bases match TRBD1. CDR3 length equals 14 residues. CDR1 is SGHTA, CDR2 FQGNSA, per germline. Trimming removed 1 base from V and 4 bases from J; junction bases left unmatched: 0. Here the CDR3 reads CASSLGQGADTQYF. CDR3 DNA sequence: TGTGCCAGCAGCTTAGGACAGGGGGCAGATACGCAGTATTTT.

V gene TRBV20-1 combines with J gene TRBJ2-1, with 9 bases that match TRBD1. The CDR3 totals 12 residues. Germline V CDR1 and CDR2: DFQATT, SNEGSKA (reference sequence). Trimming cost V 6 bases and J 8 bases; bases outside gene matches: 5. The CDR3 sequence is CSARQGVDEQFF. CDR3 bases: TGCAGTGCCCGACAGGGGGTGGATGAGCAGTTCTTC.

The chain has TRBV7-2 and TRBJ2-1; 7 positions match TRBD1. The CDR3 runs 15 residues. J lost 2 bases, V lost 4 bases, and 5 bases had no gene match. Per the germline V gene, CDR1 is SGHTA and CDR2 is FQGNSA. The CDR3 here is CASSSTGTAYNEQFF. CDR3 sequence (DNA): TGTGCCAGCAGCTCGACCGGGACAGCCTACAATGAGCAGTTCTTC.

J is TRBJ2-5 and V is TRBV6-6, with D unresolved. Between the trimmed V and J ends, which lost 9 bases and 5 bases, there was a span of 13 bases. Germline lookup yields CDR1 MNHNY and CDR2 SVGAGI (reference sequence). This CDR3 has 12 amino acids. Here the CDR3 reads CASSPTAETQYF. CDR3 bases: TGTGCCAGTTCCCCTACGGCGGAGACCCAGTACTTC.

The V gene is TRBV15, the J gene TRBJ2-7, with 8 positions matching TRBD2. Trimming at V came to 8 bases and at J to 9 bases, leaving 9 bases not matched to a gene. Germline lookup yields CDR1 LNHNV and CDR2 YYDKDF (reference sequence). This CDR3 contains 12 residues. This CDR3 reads CATGTSGASQYF. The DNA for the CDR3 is TGTGCCACCGGAACTAGCGGAGCATCGCAGTACTTC.

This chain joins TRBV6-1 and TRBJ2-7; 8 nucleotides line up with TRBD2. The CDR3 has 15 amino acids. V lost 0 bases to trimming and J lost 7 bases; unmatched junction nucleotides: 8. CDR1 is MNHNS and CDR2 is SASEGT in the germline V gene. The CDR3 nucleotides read TGTGCCAGCAGTGAAGCCCCGGGACTAGGGCAAGAGCAGTACGTC. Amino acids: CASSEAPGLGQEQYV.

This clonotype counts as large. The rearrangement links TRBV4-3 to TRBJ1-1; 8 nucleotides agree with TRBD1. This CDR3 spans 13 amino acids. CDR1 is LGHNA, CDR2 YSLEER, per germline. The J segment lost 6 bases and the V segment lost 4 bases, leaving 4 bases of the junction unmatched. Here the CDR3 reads CASSPDRDAEAFF. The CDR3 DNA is TGCGCCAGCAGCCCGGACAGGGACGCTGAAGCTTTCTTT.

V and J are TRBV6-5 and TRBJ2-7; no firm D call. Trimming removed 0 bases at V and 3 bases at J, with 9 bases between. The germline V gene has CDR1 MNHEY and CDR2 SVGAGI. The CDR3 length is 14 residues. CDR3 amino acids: CASSYSGRNYEQYF. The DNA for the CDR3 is TGTGCCAGCAGTTACTCAGGGCGGAACTACGAGCAGTACTTC.

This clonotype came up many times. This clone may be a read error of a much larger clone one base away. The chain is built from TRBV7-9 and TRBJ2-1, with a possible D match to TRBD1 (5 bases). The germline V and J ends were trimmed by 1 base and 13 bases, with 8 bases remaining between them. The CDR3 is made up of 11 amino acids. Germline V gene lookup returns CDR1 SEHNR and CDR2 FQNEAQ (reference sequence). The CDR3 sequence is CASSLGQHQFF. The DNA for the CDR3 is TGTGCCAGCAGCTTAGGACAGCATCAGTTCTTC.

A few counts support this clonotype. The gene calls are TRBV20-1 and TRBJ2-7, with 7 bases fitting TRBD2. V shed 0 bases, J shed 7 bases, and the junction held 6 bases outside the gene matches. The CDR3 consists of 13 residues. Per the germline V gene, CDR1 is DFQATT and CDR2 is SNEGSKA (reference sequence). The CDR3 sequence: CSARDPVGGEQYF. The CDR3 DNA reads TGCAGTGCTAGAGATCCGGTGGGAGGGGAGCAGTACTTC.